A selection of T cell receptor beta chains follows, all from one sample in a study of shared clonotypes between healthy human individuals. Sequencing was performed with immunoSEQ multiplex PCR; in TCRdb, only in-frame clones are kept and a portion is missing. The table lists more than 550,000 clones, roughly 91% of them singletons. The specimen was memory CD8+ T cells from PBMCs. The receptors shown here come from a man aged 18 to 29 in good health. Some clones in this sample may be carry-over from other donors' samples. Both conserved end residues are part of each CDR3. Fields, in order: clone size, V gene, J gene, D gene, CDR3 DNA, CDR3 protein. D genes are given only for firm matches. Clone sizes are given selectively: once, few, many, or a class where the clone is expanded.

many,TRBV9,TRBJ1-1,TRBD1,TGTGCCAGCAGCGCGACAGGGGGCGCGGACACTGAAGCTTTCTTT,CASSATGGADTEAFF
.,TRBV7-9,TRBJ1-1,.,TGTGCCAGCAGCGTTTATGGGGAGAACACTGAAGCTTTCTTT,CASSVYGENTEAFF
.,TRBV28,TRBJ1-4,TRBD1,TGTGCCAGCACCGAGACAGGGTGGGTTGAAAAACTGTTTTTT,CASTETGWVEKLFF
.,TRBV5-5,TRBJ1-5,.,TGTGCCAGCAGTTATACAGGAAGGACTCAGCCCCAGCATTTT,CASSYTGRTQPQHF
.,TRBV5-1,TRBJ2-5,TRBD2,TGCGCCAGCAGCTTGGGCGGGAGGGGTCGGTTCCAAGAGACCCAGTACTTC,CASSLGGRGRFQETQYF
.,TRBV25-1,TRBJ2-3,.,TGTGCCAGCAGTGAAACCCTTGTTCCCACTAGCACAGATACGCAGTATTTT,CASSETLVPTSTDTQYF
.,TRBV27,TRBJ2-1,TRBD2,TGTGCCAGCAGTTTATCGGGTCTCATTAGCGGGGAAGATGAGCAGTTCTTC,CASSLSGLISGEDEQFF
few,TRBV10-1,TRBJ2-7,.,TGCGCCAGCAGTGAGGGACCCTACGAGCAGTACTTC,CASSEGPYEQYF
.,TRBV9,TRBJ2-5,TRBD1,TGTGCCAGCAGCGTAGCTGGGACAGGGGGCGTAGAGACCCAGTACTTC,CASSVAGTGGVETQYF
.,TRBV7-9,TRBJ2-5,.,TGTGCCAGCAGGGGTCCCGGGACTCAAGAGACCCAGTACTTC,CASRGPGTQETQYF
.,TRBV19,TRBJ1-1,.,TGTGCCAGTAGTATAGACGGGAACACTGAAGCTTTCTTT,CASSIDGNTEAFF
.,TRBV12-1,TRBJ1-2,.,TGTGCCAGCAGCTTTTGCGGGACGGAGGGCTACACCTTC,CASSFCGTEGYTF
.,TRBV6-1,TRBJ2-2,.,TGTGCCAGCAGGGAACCGGCCGGGGAGCTGTTTTTT,CASREPAGELFF
.,TRBV9,TRBJ2-1,.,TGTGCCAGCAGCGTGGGTTGGACGGAGGGGAATGAGCAGTTCTTC,CASSVGWTEGNEQFF
.,TRBV27,TRBJ2-5,TRBD1,TGTGCCAGCAGCCCAGGGACAGAAGCTTTGCCAAAAGAGACCCAGTACTTC,CASSPGTEALPKETQYF
.,TRBV6-5,TRBJ2-3,.,TGTGCCAGCAGTTATCGGCGGGCTCCGGATACGCAGTATTTT,CASSYRRAPDTQYF
.,TRBV27,TRBJ2-5,TRBD1,TGTGCCAGCAGTGGGGACCGGGACAGCCAAGAGACCCAGTACTTC,CASSGDRDSQETQYF
.,TRBV19,TRBJ1-4,.,TGTGCCAGTAGTATCGGCAGGGCTATAACTAATGAAAAACTGTTTTTT,CASSIGRAITNEKLFF
.,TRBV7-9,TRBJ2-7,TRBD2,TGTGCCAGCAGCCCGGTCTCTAGCGGGAGGTTCCCCCAGGGGTACGAGCAGTACTTC,CASSPVSSGRFPQGYEQYF
.,TRBV28,TRBJ1-1,.,TGTGCCAGCAGTTTACTTTCCCCTTCGTTAGCCGCTGAAGCTTTCTTT,CASSLLSPSLAAEAFF
.,TRBV10-3,TRBJ2-2,.,TGTGCCATCAGTGACCTCGGTCCCGACACCGGGGAGCTGTTTTTT,CAISDLGPDTGELFF
.,TRBV6-1,TRBJ1-4,.,TGTGCCAGCACCCTGGGTGAAAAACTGTTTTTT,CASTLGEKLFF
.,TRBV4-3,TRBJ1-4,.,TGCGCCAGCAGCCCATCATCAACGGCTGCAACTAATGAAAAACTGTTTTTT,CASSPSSTAATNEKLFF
.,TRBV19,TRBJ1-1,.,TGTGCCAGTAGTAGCCGGGTCAGTTACACTGAAGCTTTCTTT,CASSSRVSYTEAFF
.,TRBV13,TRBJ2-3,TRBD2,TGTGCCAGCAGCTCGGTAGGGACTAGCGGGAGCACAGATACGCAGTATTTT,CASSSVGTSGSTDTQYF
.,TRBV11-2,TRBJ2-7,.,TGTGCCAGCAGCACATTATTAGGAACCTACTACGAGCAGTACTTC,CASSTLLGTYYEQYF
.,TRBV4-1,TRBJ2-2,.,TGCGCCAGCAGCCCCCGTTTGGGGGGCGTGAACACCGGGGAGCTGTTTTTT,CASSPRLGGVNTGELFF
.,TRBV4-2,TRBJ2-3,TRBD2,TGTGCCAGCAGCCAGACCGGGACTAGCGTACCAGATACGCAGTATTTT,CASSQTGTSVPDTQYF
few,TRBV29-1,TRBJ1-1,.,TGCAGCGTTGATAAGGGTCAGAACACTGAAGCTTTCTTT,CSVDKGQNTEAFF
once,TRBV10-3,TRBJ1-1,.,TGTGCCATCAGTGAGCCGGGGACAGAAGCTTTCTTT,CAISEPGTEAFF
.,TRBV7-3,TRBJ2-2,.,TGTGCCAGCACCGGGCGCCCGGAGGACACCGGGGAGCTGTTTTTT,CASTGRPEDTGELFF
.,TRBV9,TRBJ2-7,TRBD2,TGTGCCAGCAGCGTAGTGCCCGGCGGGAGTCTCTACGAGCAGTACTTC,CASSVVPGGSLYEQYF
.,TRBV29-1,TRBJ2-3,TRBD2,TGCAGCGTTGAGAAGATTAGCGGGTACACAGATACGCAGTATTTT,CSVEKISGYTDTQYF
.,TRBV7-8,TRBJ2-7,.,TGTGCCAGCAGCTTAGCCCGGTCAGGGTTCCACGAGCAGTACTTC,CASSLARSGFHEQYF
.,TRBV6-5,TRBJ2-7,TRBD1,TGTGCCAGCAGTGCCCGACAGGGGGCTGGGTACGAGCAGTACTTC,CASSARQGAGYEQYF
.,TRBV14,TRBJ2-7,.,TGTGCCAGCAGCCTAGACGGACCTTACGAGCAGTACTTC,CASSLDGPYEQYF
.,TRBV7-9,TRBJ2-1,.,TGTGCCAGCAGCTCAGGGGCTGGAGTTGAGCAGTTCTTC,CASSSGAGVEQFF
.,TRBV28,TRBJ2-1,TRBD2,TGTGCCAGCAGTTTACCCACCTGGACTAGCGGGAGAGGTGAGCAGTTCTTC,CASSLPTWTSGRGEQFF
few,TRBV7-3,TRBJ2-2,.,TGTGCCAGCAGCTCCGGATCGGGGAACACCGGGGAGCTGTTTTTT,CASSSGSGNTGELFF
.,TRBV6-6,TRBJ1-1,.,TGTGCCAGCAAGGCCTCTGAAGCTTTCTTT,CASKASEAFF
.,TRBV9,TRBJ2-1,.,TGTGCCAGCAGCGTGTATGGGACTCCAAGGAATGAGCAGTTCTTC,CASSVYGTPRNEQFF
.,TRBV7-2,TRBJ1-2,.,TGTGCCAGCAGCGCCCGACAGAGCAACTATGGCTACACCTTC,CASSARQSNYGYTF
.,TRBV5-1,TRBJ1-1,.,TGCGCCAGCAGCTTGGCGGGCGGGTACACTGAAGCTTTCTTT,CASSLAGGYTEAFF
once,TRBV12-5,TRBJ2-5,.,TGTGCTAGTGGTTTGACATCGGCCCCGGAGACCCAGTACTTC,CASGLTSAPETQYF
.,TRBV10-3,TRBJ2-1,TRBD1,TGTGCCATCAGTCCTGACAGGGGGCCTTCCTACAATGAGCAGTTCTTC,CAISPDRGPSYNEQFF
.,TRBV2,TRBJ2-7,.,TGTGCCACAACCGGGACACATTACGAGCAGTACTTC,CATTGTHYEQYF